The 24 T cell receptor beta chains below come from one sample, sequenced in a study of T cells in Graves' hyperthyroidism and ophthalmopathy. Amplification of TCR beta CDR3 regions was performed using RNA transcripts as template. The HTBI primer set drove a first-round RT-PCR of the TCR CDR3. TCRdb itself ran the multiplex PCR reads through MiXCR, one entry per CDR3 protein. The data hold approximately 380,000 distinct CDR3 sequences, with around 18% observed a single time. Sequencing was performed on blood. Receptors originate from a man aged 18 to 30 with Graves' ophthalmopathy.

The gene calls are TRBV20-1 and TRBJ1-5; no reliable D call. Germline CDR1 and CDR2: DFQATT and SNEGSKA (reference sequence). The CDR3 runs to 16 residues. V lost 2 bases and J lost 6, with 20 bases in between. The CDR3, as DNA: TGCAGTGCTAGAAACCGCGGGCGGGGTCGGAGTCAGCCCCAGCATTTT. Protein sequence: CSARNRGRGRSQPQHF.

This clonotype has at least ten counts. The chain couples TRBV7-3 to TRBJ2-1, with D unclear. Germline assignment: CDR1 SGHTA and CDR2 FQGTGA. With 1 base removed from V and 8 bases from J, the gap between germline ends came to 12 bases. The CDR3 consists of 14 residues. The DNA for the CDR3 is TGTGCCAGCAGCTTAAACTCTTACTTCGATGAGCAGTTCTTC. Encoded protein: CASSLNSYFDEQFF.

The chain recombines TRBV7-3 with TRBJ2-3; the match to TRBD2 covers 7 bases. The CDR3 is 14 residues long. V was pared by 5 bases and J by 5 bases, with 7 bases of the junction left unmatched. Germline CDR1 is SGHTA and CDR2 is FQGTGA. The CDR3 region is CASSPPGGIDTQYF. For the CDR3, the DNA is TGTGCCAGCAGCCCCCCGGGAGGCATAGATACGCAGTATTTT.

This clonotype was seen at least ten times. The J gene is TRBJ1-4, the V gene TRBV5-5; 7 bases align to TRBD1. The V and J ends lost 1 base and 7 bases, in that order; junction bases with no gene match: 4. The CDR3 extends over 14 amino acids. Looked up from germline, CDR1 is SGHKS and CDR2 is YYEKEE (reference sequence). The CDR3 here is CASSLRRDSEKLFF. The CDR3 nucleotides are TGTGCCAGCAGCTTGAGAAGGGACAGTGAAAAACTGTTTTTT. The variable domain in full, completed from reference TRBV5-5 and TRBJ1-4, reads DAGVTQSPTHLIKTRGQQVTLRCSPISGHKSVSWYQQVLGQGPQFIFQYYEKEERGRGNFPDRFSARQFPNYSSELNVNALLLGDSALYLCASSLRRDSEKLFFGSGTQLSVL.

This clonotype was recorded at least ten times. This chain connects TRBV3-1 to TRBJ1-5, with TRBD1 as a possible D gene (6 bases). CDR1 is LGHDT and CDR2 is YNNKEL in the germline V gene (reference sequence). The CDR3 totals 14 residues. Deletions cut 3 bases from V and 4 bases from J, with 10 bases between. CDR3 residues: CASSQNTGNQPQHF. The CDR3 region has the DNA TGTGCCAGCAGCCAGAACACAGGGAATCAGCCCCAGCATTTT.

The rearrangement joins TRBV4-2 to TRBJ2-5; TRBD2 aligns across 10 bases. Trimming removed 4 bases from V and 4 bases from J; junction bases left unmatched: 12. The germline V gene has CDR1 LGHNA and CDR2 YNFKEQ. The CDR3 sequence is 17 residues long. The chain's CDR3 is CASSPMLERGGRETQYF. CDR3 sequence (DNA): TGTGCCAGCAGCCCCATGTTGGAGCGGGGGGGCCGAGAGACCCAGTACTTC.

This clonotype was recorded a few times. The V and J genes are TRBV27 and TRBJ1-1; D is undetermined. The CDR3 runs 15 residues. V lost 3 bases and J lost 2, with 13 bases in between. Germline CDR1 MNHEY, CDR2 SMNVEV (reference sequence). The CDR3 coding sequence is TGTGCCAGCAGTTTCCGCTCTACAGAAAACACTGAAGCTTTCTTT. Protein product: CASSFRSTENTEAFF.

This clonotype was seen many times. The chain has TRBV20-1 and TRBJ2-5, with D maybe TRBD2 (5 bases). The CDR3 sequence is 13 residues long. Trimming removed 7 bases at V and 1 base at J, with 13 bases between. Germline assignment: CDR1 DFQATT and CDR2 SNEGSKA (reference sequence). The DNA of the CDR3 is TGCAGTGTCGCCGAGGGAATCCAAGAGACCCAGTACTTC. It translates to CSVAEGIQETQYF.

For the CDR3, the DNA is TGTGCCACCAGGTTCCGGGGGGCGGATACGCAGTATTTT. Encoded protein: CATRFRGADTQYF. The rearrangement links TRBV27 to TRBJ2-3, with D possibly matching TRBD2 (7 bases). The CDR3 length is 13 residues. V lost 10 bases to trimming and J lost 6 bases, with 17 bases between them. Germline V gene data show CDR1 as MNHEY and CDR2 as SMNVEV (reference sequence).

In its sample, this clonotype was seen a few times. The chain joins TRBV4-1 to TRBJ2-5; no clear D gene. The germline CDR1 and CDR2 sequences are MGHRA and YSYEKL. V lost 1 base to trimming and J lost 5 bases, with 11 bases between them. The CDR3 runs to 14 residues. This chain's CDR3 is CASSQVPHTETQYF. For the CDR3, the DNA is TGCGCCAGCAGCCAAGTGCCCCATACGGAGACCCAGTACTTC.

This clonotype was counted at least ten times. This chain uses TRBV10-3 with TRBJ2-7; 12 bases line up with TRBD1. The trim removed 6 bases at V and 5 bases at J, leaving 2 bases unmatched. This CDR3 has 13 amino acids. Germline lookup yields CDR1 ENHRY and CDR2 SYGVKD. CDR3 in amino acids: CAIRGTGGNEQYF. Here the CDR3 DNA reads TGTGCCATCAGAGGGACAGGGGGCAACGAGCAGTACTTC.

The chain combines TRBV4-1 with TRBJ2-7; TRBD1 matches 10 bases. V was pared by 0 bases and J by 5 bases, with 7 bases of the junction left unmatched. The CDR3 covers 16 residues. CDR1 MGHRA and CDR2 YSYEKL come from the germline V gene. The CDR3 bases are TGCGCCAGCAGCCAAGACCCCGGGACAGGGGCCAACGAGCAGTACTTC. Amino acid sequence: CASSQDPGTGANEQYF.

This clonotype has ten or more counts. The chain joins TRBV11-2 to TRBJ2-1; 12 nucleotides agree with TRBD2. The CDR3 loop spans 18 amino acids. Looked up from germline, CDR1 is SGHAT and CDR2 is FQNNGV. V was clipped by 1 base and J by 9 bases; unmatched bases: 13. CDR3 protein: CASSLGQRTSGEGGEQFF. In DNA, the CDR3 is TGTGCCAGCAGCTTAGGCCAGAGGACTAGCGGGGAAGGGGGTGAGCAGTTCTTC.

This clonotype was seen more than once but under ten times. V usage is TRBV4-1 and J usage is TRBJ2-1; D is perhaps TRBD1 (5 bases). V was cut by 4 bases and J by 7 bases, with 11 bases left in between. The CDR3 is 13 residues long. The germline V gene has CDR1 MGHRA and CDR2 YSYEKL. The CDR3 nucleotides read TGCGCCAGCAGCCCGATCGACAGAAATGAGCAGTTCTTC. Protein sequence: CASSPIDRNEQFF.

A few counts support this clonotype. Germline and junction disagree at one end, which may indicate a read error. The CDR3 region is CATSRDLSRNQPQHF. CDR3 bases: TGTGCCACCAGCAGAGATCTGTCCCGCAACCAGCCCCAGCATTTT. The gene calls are TRBV15 and TRBJ1-5; D remains unclear. The CDR3 is 15 residues long. Germline loops: CDR1 LNHNV, CDR2 YYDKDF (reference sequence).

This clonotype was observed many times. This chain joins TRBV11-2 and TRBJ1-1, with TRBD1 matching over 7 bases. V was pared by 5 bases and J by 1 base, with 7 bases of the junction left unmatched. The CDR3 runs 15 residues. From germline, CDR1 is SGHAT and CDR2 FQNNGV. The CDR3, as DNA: TGTGCCAGCAGCCCATATCAGGGGGGGAACACTGAAGCTTTCTTT. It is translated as CASSPYQGGNTEAFF.

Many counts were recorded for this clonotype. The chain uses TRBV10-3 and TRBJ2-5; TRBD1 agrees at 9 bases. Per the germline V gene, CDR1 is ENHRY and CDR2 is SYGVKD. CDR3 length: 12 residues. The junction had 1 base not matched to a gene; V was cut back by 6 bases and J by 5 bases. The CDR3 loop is CAISGQGETQYF. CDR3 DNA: TGTGCCATCAGCGGACAGGGGGAGACCCAGTACTTC.

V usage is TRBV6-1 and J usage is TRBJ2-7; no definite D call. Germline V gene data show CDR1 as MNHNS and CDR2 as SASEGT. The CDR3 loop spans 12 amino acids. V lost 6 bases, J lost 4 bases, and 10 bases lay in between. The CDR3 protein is CASREQTYEQYF. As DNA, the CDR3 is TGTGCCAGCAGAGAACAGACGTACGAGCAGTACTTC.

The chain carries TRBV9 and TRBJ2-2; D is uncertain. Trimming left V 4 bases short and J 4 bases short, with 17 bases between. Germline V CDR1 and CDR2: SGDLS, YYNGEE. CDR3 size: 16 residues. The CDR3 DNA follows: TGTGCCAGCAGCCCCCAAATATCCCGGAGCACCGGGGAGCTGTTTTTT. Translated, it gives CASSPQISRSTGELFF. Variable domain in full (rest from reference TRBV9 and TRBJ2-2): DSGVTQTPKHLITATGQRVTLRCSPRSGDLSVYWYQQSLDQGLQFLIQYYNGEERAKGNILERFSAQQFPDLHSELNLSSLELGDSALYFCASSPQISRSTGELFFGEGSRLTVL.

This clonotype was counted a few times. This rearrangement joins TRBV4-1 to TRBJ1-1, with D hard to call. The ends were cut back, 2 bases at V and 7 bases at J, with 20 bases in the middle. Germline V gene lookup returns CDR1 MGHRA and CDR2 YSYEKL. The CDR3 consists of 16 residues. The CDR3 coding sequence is TGCGCCAGCAGCCAACCTCTTAGCGGGAGTAACGGTGAAGCTTTCTTT. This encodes CASSQPLSGSNGEAFF.

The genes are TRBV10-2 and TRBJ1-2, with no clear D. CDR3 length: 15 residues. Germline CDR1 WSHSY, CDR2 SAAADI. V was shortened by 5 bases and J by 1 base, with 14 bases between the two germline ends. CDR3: CASSPIGVFNYGYTF. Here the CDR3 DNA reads TGCGCCAGCAGTCCCATCGGAGTCTTTAACTATGGCTACACCTTC.

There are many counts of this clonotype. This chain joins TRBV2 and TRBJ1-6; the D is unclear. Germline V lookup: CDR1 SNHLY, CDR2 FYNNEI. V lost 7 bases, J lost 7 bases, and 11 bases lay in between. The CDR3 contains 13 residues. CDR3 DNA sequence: TGTGCCAGCACCCTGGAGGTCAATTCACCCCTCCACTTT. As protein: CASTLEVNSPLHF.

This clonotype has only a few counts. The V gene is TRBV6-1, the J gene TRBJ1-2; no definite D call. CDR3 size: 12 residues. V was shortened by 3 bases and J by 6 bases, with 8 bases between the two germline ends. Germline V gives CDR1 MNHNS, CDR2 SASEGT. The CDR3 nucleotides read TGTGCCAGCAGTGAGGGGATCAATGGCTACACCTTC. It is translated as CASSEGINGYTF.

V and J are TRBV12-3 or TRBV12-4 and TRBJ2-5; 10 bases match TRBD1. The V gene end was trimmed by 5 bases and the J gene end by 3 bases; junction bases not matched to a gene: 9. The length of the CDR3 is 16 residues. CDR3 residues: CASSQPTDRGKETQYF. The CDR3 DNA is TGTGCCAGCAGTCAGCCGACGGACAGGGGGAAAGAGACCCAGTACTTC.